This T cell receptor (beta chain) was identified during a study of blood T cell repertoires in COVID-19. About the study: Samples representing acute and convalescent COVID-19 were sourced from the United States, Italy and Spain. The analysed material was cDNA or gDNA that came from T cells, B-cell-depleted T cells, or PBMCs.

The germline gives CDR1 LGHDT, CDR2 YNNKEL (reference sequence). V shed 3 bases and J 2 bases; nucleotides not matched to a gene: 11. The CDR3 covers 18 residues. Some clones are missing from TCRdb's copy, which holds only in-frame ones; the method was immunoSEQ multiplex PCR. The sample gives about 180,000 clones, about 87% of which show up once; around 2.7% is in the top ten. The clonotype comes from a man aged 35 to 55 with active or convalescent COVID-19. This chain joins TRBV3-1 (or the pseudogene TRBV3-2) and TRBJ1-3; 9 positions agree with TRBD1. Sample: peripheral blood. The CDR3 region has the DNA TGTGCCAGCAGCCAGTACCGGACAGGGGTATTTACTGGAAACACCATATATTTT. Its translation is CASSQYRTGVFTGNTIYF.